Listed below are T cell receptor beta chains from one sample, sequenced in a study of T cell responses to AZD1222 COVID-19 vaccine. Generated by immunoSEQ multiplex PCR, the TCRdb table keeps only in-frame clones and is missing some. The table includes roughly 97,000 clones, about 88% detected once. This material consisted of peripheral blood, taken on day 0 of AZD1222 vaccination. Receptors were obtained from an adult in good health. CDR3s include the opening cysteine and the closing phenylalanine or tryptophan. The D gene is left open where the match is weak. Clone size is stated in some rows and not others, as once, few, many or a class when expanded.

CDR3aa	CDR3nt	d_gene	v_gene	j_gene	abundance
CASRKPGADQANTEAFF	TGTGCCAGTAGAAAACCCGGGGCGGACCAGGCAAACACTGAAGCTTTCTTT	-	TRBV19	TRBJ1-1	-
CASSYSSGTLVGEQYF	TGTGCCAGCAGCTACTCCTCCGGGACCCTCGTCGGCGAGCAGTACTTC	-	TRBV7-2	TRBJ2-7	-
CASTPGTNTEAFF	TGTGCCAGCACCCCGGGGACGAACACTGAAGCTTTCTTT	-	TRBV6-5	TRBJ1-1	-
CASSYEGGEETQYF	TGTGCCAGCAGTTACGAGGGGGGGGAAGAGACCCAGTACTTC	-	TRBV6-6	TRBJ2-5	-
CASSPFAQRRTEAFF	TGTGCCAGCAGCCCCTTTGCGCAGCGGAGAACTGAAGCTTTCTTT	-	TRBV9	TRBJ1-1	-
CASSPTGQGAYEQYF	TGTGCCAGCTCACCCACAGGGCAGGGGGCGTACGAGCAGTACTTC	TRBD1	TRBV18	TRBJ2-7	-
CASSLRLAGGSSYNEQFF	TGCGCCAGCAGCTTGAGGCTAGCGGGGGGAAGCTCCTACAATGAGCAGTTCTTC	TRBD2	TRBV5-1	TRBJ2-1	-
CASSLANREKLFF	TGTGCCAGCAGCTTGGCCAACCGGGAAAAACTGTTTTTT	-	TRBV5-4	TRBJ1-4	-
CASSKPPGAFSYEQYF	TGTGCCAGCAGCAAACCCCCAGGGGCCTTCTCCTACGAGCAGTACTTC	-	TRBV21-1	TRBJ2-7	-
CAISGGYFDEQFF	TGTGCCATCAGTGGAGGATATTTCGATGAGCAGTTCTTC	-	TRBV10-3	TRBJ2-1	-
CASSFTSGGVSSYNEQFF	TGTGCCAGCAGCTTTACTAGCGGGGGGGTGAGCTCCTACAATGAGCAGTTCTTC	TRBD2	TRBV11-2	TRBJ2-1	-
CASSQVPGFGIQYF	TGTGCCAGCAGCCAAGTTCCGGGGTTCGGCATTCAGTACTTC	-	TRBV14	TRBJ2-4	-
CASSFPGQAYEQYF	TGTGCCAGCAGTTTCCCGGGACAGGCCTACGAGCAGTACTTC	TRBD1	TRBV28	TRBJ2-7	few
CASGLVLGGASYEQYF	TGTGCTAGTGGTTTGGTACTGGGGGGTGCATCGTACGAGCAGTACTTC	-	TRBV12-5	TRBJ2-7	-
CASSQKGRVREGKLFF	TGTGCCAGCAGCCAAAAAGGCAGAGTCAGGGAGGGAAAACTGTTTTTT	-	TRBV3-1/TRBV3-2	TRBJ1-4	-
CASSSRGRRPQHF	TGTGCCAGCAGCTCCAGGGGGCGTCGGCCCCAGCATTTT	TRBD1	TRBV5-6	TRBJ1-5	-
CASSKVGGARTEAFF	TGTGCCAGCAGCAAGGTCGGGGGGGCGCGCACTGAAGCTTTCTTT	-	TRBV5-6	TRBJ1-1	-
CASSISGESGYTF	TGTGCCAGTAGTATATCAGGGGAATCTGGCTACACCTTC	-	TRBV19	TRBJ1-2	-
CASSLATTGGPYEQYF	TGTGCCAGCAGCTTAGCCACGACAGGGGGACCCTACGAGCAGTACTTC	TRBD1	TRBV7-8	TRBJ2-7	-
CASSETSAGGVETQYF	TGTGCCAGCAGTGAAACCTCGGCAGGGGGCGTGGAGACCCAGTACTTC	TRBD1	TRBV2	TRBJ2-5	once
CASIGVEQPQHF	TGTGCCAGTATAGGGGTCGAGCAGCCCCAGCATTTT	-	TRBV19	TRBJ1-5	-
CASSLGYRSSYEQYF	TGTGCCAGCAGCTTAGGCTACAGGAGCTCCTACGAGCAGTACTTC	-	TRBV7-9	TRBJ2-7	-
CAWEPDRDYYGYTF	TGTGCCTGGGAGCCAGACCGGGACTACTATGGCTACACCTTC	-	TRBV30	TRBJ1-2	-
CASSQVRLAGDNEQFF	TGCGCCAGCAGCCAAGTTCGGCTAGCGGGGGACAATGAGCAGTTCTTC	TRBD2	TRBV4-1	TRBJ2-1	-
CASSVRTGGGSPLHF	TGTGCCAGCAGCGTAAGAACAGGGGGGGGTTCACCCCTCCACTTT	TRBD1	TRBV9	TRBJ1-6	-
CASLAAGPYNEQFF	TGTGCCAGCCTGGCTGCCGGGCCATACAATGAGCAGTTCTTC	-	TRBV2	TRBJ2-1	-
CASRETEVNTEAFF	TGTGCCAGCAGGGAGACAGAGGTGAACACTGAAGCTTTCTTT	-	TRBV2	TRBJ1-1	-
CASSLVEGVRGGYDEQYF	TGTGCCAGCAGCTTAGTTGAAGGTGTCAGGGGAGGTTATGACGAGCAGTACTTC	-	TRBV7-9	TRBJ2-7	few
CASISPSREAFF	TGTGCCAGCATCTCGCCTTCCCGAGAAGCTTTCTTT	-	TRBV6-5	TRBJ1-1	-
CASSQFRTGSPYEQYF	TGCGCCAGCAGTCAATTCCGGACAGGGTCTCCTTACGAGCAGTACTTC	TRBD1	TRBV23-1	TRBJ2-7	-
CASSVGTGPYGYTF	TGTGCCAGCAGCGTAGGGACAGGGCCCTATGGCTACACCTTC	TRBD1	TRBV9	TRBJ1-2	-
CATSVGGEQFF	TGTGCCACCAGTGTAGGCGGTGAGCAGTTCTTC	-	TRBV24-1	TRBJ2-1	once
CASSQGRQETQYF	TGTGCCAGCTCACAGGGGCGCCAAGAGACCCAGTACTTC	-	TRBV18	TRBJ2-5	-
CASSTSFSEQYF	TGTGCCAGCAGCACGAGTTTCTCCGAGCAGTACTTC	-	TRBV5-6	TRBJ2-7	-
CSAITGGAGYEQYF	TGCAGCGCAATTACAGGGGGCGCAGGCTACGAGCAGTACTTC	TRBD1	TRBV29-1	TRBJ2-7	-
CASSLDGDRGGSSGELFF	TGTGCCAGCAGCTTAGATGGGGACAGGGGAGGGTCCTCCGGGGAGCTGTTTTTT	TRBD1	TRBV11-2	TRBJ2-2	-
CASSIGSGGAFGYTF	TGTGCCAGTAGTATCGGCTCGGGGGGCGCATTTGGCTACACCTTC	-	TRBV19	TRBJ1-2	-